These T cell receptor beta chains were read from a single sample in a study of cytomegalovirus exposure and HLA in healthy donors. The repertoire was sequenced with immunoSEQ multiplex PCR; TCRdb's copy has only in-frame clones and lacks some. The sample lists some 110,000 clones; 69% were seen once. Sequencing was carried out using PBMCs. These receptors were obtained from a man aged 30 to 39 in good health and CMV-seronegative. CDR3s include the opening cysteine and the closing phenylalanine or tryptophan. A D gene is named only where the DNA matches it firmly. Clone sizes are given selectively: once, few, many, or a class where the clone is expanded.

DNA: TGTGCCTGGGACCATCTACAGGGGAAGGAGCAGTACTTC
CDR3: CAWDHLQGKEQYF
J: TRBJ2-5
V: TRBV30
size: -
D: TRBD1

DNA: TGTGCTAGCAGCTTAGGGGACTACTTGGCTGAGCAGTTCTTC
CDR3: CASSLGDYLAEQFF
J: TRBJ2-1
V: TRBV7-7
size: -
D: TRBD2

DNA: TGTGCCAGCAGCTTAAGGCAGGGAGGGCAGGAAAAACTGTTTTTT
CDR3: CASSLRQGGQEKLFF
J: TRBJ1-4
V: TRBV7-9
size: -
D: -

DNA: TGTGCCAGTAGTATGATGGGGGCTAGTCAGCCCCAGCATTTT
CDR3: CASSMMGASQPQHF
J: TRBJ1-5
V: TRBV19
size: -
D: -

DNA: TGTGCCAGCAGACCAGGGGATTTCAGCAATCAGCCCCAGCATTTT
CDR3: CASRPGDFSNQPQHF
J: TRBJ1-5
V: TRBV6-5
size: few
D: -

DNA: TGTGCCAGCAGCTTAGAAGGGCGGGAGGAAAACATTCAGTACTTC
CDR3: CASSLEGREENIQYF
J: TRBJ2-4
V: TRBV7-2
size: -
D: TRBD2

DNA: TGTGCCAGTAGTATGTTGCTAGCGGGAGGCGAGACCCAGTACTTC
CDR3: CASSMLLAGGETQYF
J: TRBJ2-5
V: TRBV19
size: few
D: TRBD2

DNA: TGTGCCAGCAGCGAACAGGGGATCACCGGGGAGCTGTTTTTT
CDR3: CASSEQGITGELFF
J: TRBJ2-2
V: TRBV9
size: -
D: TRBD1

DNA: TGTGCCAGCAGTGAAGTTGCGGGGCAGTACTTC
CDR3: CASSEVAGQYF
J: TRBJ2-7
V: TRBV2
size: -
D: -

DNA: TGTGCCAGCAGTCCTGCGGGAGTGGACGAGCAGTACTTC
CDR3: CASSPAGVDEQYF
J: TRBJ2-7
V: TRBV2
size: -
D: TRBD2

DNA: TGTGCCAGCAGCCTTTCTAACAAGCGGGAGCAGTTCTTC
CDR3: CASSLSNKREQFF
J: TRBJ2-1
V: TRBV7-2
size: -
D: -

DNA: TGCGCCAGCAGCCAAGTCTGGGGGGGACAGCCCCAGCATTTT
CDR3: CASSQVWGGQPQHF
J: TRBJ1-5
V: TRBV4-3
size: -
D: -

DNA: TGTGCCAGCAGCCGACGACTAGCGGACAATGAGCAGTTCTTC
CDR3: CASSRRLADNEQFF
J: TRBJ2-1
V: TRBV11-1
size: -
D: TRBD2

DNA: TGTGCCAGCAGCTTCGAGGAAGCGGCGCACACAGATACGCAGTATTTT
CDR3: CASSFEEAAHTDTQYF
J: TRBJ2-3
V: TRBV11-3
size: -
D: -

DNA: TGCGCCAGCAGCCAATCGGACAGGGGGTTGGAGACCCAGTACTTC
CDR3: CASSQSDRGLETQYF
J: TRBJ2-5
V: TRBV4-1
size: once
D: TRBD1

DNA: TGTGCCAGCAGTGAAGGGTCGGCGGGAGATTGGGATGAGCAGTTCTTC
CDR3: CASSEGSAGDWDEQFF
J: TRBJ2-1
V: TRBV6-1
size: -
D: TRBD2

DNA: TGTGCCAGCAGTTTTCTCAGGGGCGCTAACTATGGCTACACCTTC
CDR3: CASSFLRGANYGYTF
J: TRBJ1-2
V: TRBV27
size: -
D: -

DNA: TGTGCCAGCAGCTTGTATCGCGTGGGGGCGCATGGTAATCAGCCCCAGCATTTT
CDR3: CASSLYRVGAHGNQPQHF
J: TRBJ1-5
V: TRBV5-8
size: -
D: -

DNA: TGTGCCAGCAGTTTCAGGACTAGCGGGAGAAATGAGCAGTTCTTC
CDR3: CASSFRTSGRNEQFF
J: TRBJ2-1
V: TRBV27
size: -
D: TRBD2

DNA: TGTGCCAGTAGTATATGGGGTAGCGGGACGACCGGGGAGCTGTTTTTT
CDR3: CASSIWGSGTTGELFF
J: TRBJ2-2
V: TRBV19
size: once
D: TRBD2

DNA: TGTGCCAGCTCACCAAGTGGTTTGACGGGAGGCCCTAGCAATGAGCAGTTCTTC
CDR3: CASSPSGLTGGPSNEQFF
J: TRBJ2-1
V: TRBV18
size: -
D: TRBD2

DNA: TGTGCCAGCAGCAATCGGGGTCAGCCCCAGCATTTT
CDR3: CASSNRGQPQHF
J: TRBJ1-5
V: TRBV7-9
size: -
D: -

DNA: TGTGCCAGCTCACCAACACTAACTAGCGGGAGGGCCGAGACAGATACGCAGTATTTT
CDR3: CASSPTLTSGRAETDTQYF
J: TRBJ2-3
V: TRBV18
size: -
D: TRBD2

DNA: TGCGCCAGCAGCCGGGGGGGGACTAGCGGGAGGAACACAGATACGCAGTATTTT
CDR3: CASSRGGTSGRNTDTQYF
J: TRBJ2-3
V: TRBV5-1
size: -
D: TRBD2

DNA: TGTGCCAGCAGCTTTAAGGGCCCGACAGTGAACACCGGGGAGCTGTTTTTT
CDR3: CASSFKGPTVNTGELFF
J: TRBJ2-2
V: TRBV7-6
size: -
D: -

DNA: TGTGCCAGCAGCTTAGATCAGGGTGGGGAGACCCAGTACTTC
CDR3: CASSLDQGGETQYF
J: TRBJ2-5
V: TRBV11-2
size: -
D: -

DNA: TGTGCCAGCAGTGAAGAGACAGGGGGAATGTCTGGCTACACCTTC
CDR3: CASSEETGGMSGYTF
J: TRBJ1-2
V: TRBV2
size: -
D: TRBD1

DNA: TGTGCCAGCAGTGAAAGTCTAGCGGAAGCGGAGACCCAGTACTTC
CDR3: CASSESLAEAETQYF
J: TRBJ2-5
V: TRBV25-1
size: -
D: TRBD2

DNA: TGTGCCAGCAGTCTGTTAGGGGCAGGGTTAGAAGAGACCCAGTACTTC
CDR3: CASSLLGAGLEETQYF
J: TRBJ2-5
V: TRBV2
size: -
D: -

DNA: TGTGCCAGCAGCCTGGGACAGGGACATTCACCCCTCCACTTT
CDR3: CASSLGQGHSPLHF
J: TRBJ1-6
V: TRBV7-2
size: -
D: TRBD1

DNA: TGTGCCAGCACCCGGACTAGCGGGACCGGGGAGCTGTTTTTT
CDR3: CASTRTSGTGELFF
J: TRBJ2-2
V: TRBV2
size: -
D: TRBD2

DNA: TGTGCCAGCAGTTTCGGGGGGCGCTTCGGAGAGACCCAGTACTTC
CDR3: CASSFGGRFGETQYF
J: TRBJ2-5
V: TRBV28
size: -
D: -

DNA: TGTGCCAGCAGTTTACGGCTAGCGGGAGTCTACGAGCAGTACTTC
CDR3: CASSLRLAGVYEQYF
J: TRBJ2-7
V: TRBV27
size: -
D: TRBD2

DNA: TGTGCCAGCAGCTTAGGATTTGGAATGGATAGCGGACATTTT
CDR3: CASSLGFGMDSGHF
J: TRBJ1-5
V: TRBV7-2
size: -
D: -

DNA: TGTGCCAGCAGCCTCCAAGCGACAGGGGTAGAGACCCAGTACTTC
CDR3: CASSLQATGVETQYF
J: TRBJ2-5
V: TRBV7-9
size: -
D: TRBD1

DNA: TGTGCCAGCAGCGTATCGGGACAGGGTGACTCTGGAAACACCATATATTTT
CDR3: CASSVSGQGDSGNTIYF
J: TRBJ1-3
V: TRBV9
size: once
D: TRBD1

DNA: TGTGCCAGCAGCTTTCGCGGGGAGGTCACAGATACGCAGTATTTT
CDR3: CASSFRGEVTDTQYF
J: TRBJ2-3
V: TRBV7-3
size: once
D: -

DNA: TGTGCCAGCAGTTACTCCGAGACAGGGGGCGAGCAGTACTTC
CDR3: CASSYSETGGEQYF
J: TRBJ2-7
V: TRBV6-5
size: -
D: TRBD1

DNA: TGTGCCAGCTCACAACGGGAGTCAGCGTGGGGGACCCAGTACTTC
CDR3: CASSQRESAWGTQYF
J: TRBJ2-5
V: TRBV18
size: -
D: -

DNA: TGTGCCAGCCGGCAGGGGAGTGTACTTAATGAAAAACTGTTTTTT
CDR3: CASRQGSVLNEKLFF
J: TRBJ1-4
V: TRBV6-6
size: few
D: -

DNA: TGTGCCAGCAGTCTGGGGACTAGCGGATCATACGAGCAGTACTTC
CDR3: CASSLGTSGSYEQYF
J: TRBJ2-7
V: TRBV28
size: -
D: TRBD2

DNA: TGCAGCGTTGAAAGTCGGCAGGCAGTGGCTGAAGCTTTCTTT
CDR3: CSVESRQAVAEAFF
J: TRBJ1-1
V: TRBV29-1
size: once
D: -

DNA: TGTGCCAGCAGCTTTGGGACAGGGGAGTACCAAGAGACCCAGTACTTC
CDR3: CASSFGTGEYQETQYF
J: TRBJ2-5
V: TRBV9
size: -
D: TRBD1

DNA: TGTGCCAGCTCACGCAGCGGGGGCCGGGAGACCCAGTACTTC
CDR3: CASSRSGGRETQYF
J: TRBJ2-5
V: TRBV18
size: -
D: TRBD2

DNA: TGTGCCTGGAGCCGCGCCGGAGGTTTAAACATTCAGTACTTC
CDR3: CAWSRAGGLNIQYF
J: TRBJ2-4
V: TRBV30
size: -
D: -